This T cell receptor (beta chain) was sequenced for a study of human T cells and chemical hapten exposure. As for the study in general: Predominantly women, the patients had alopecia areata, totalis or universalis. General observations from the study: There was no change with DPC sensitization in TCRs above 1 in 1000 frequency.

MiXCR, applied by TCRdb to the RACE reads, yields one record per CDR3 protein. The table shows about 40,000 distinct CDR3 sequences, with 3% to 3.5% occurring only once. The CDR3 runs 14 residues. The trim removed 3 bases at V and 4 bases at J, leaving 3 bases unmatched. The V gene's germline CDR1 is SEHNR and CDR2 FQNEAQ (reference sequence). This clonotype was seen ten or more times. Antigen unknown. Time point denoted: patch test 2, 6 weeks after DPC sensitization. The sample's treatment: therapeutic diphenylcyclopropenone sensitization with weekly scalp DPC. The chain is built from TRBV7-9 and TRBJ2-1; 7 bases agree with TRBD1. The source material was whole blood, sampled in connection with sensitization to the hapten diphenylcyclopropenone (DPC). The sequence came from a man aged 35 to 55 with alopecia areata. Some clones in this sample may be carry-over from other donors' samples. The CDR3 region has the DNA TGTGCCAGCAGCTTTAGACAGGGATACAATGAGCAGTTCTTC. Encoded protein: CASSFRQGYNEQFF.